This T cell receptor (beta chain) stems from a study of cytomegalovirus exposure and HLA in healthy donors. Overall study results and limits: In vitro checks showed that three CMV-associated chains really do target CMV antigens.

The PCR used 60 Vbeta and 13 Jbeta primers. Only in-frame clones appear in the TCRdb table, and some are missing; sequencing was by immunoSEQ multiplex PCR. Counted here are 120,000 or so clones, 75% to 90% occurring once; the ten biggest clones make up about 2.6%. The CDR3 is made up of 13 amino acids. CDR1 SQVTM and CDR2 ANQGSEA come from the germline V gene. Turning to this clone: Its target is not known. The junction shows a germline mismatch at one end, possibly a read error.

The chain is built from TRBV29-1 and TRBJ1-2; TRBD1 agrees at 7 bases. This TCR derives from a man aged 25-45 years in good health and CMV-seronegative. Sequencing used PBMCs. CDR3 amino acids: CSVLPWTGYGYPF. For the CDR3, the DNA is TGCAGCGTCTTACCGTGGACAGGCTATGGCTACCCCTTC.